This T cell receptor beta chain was documented in a study of patients and donors after allogeneic stem cell transplantation. TCRdb passed the RT-PCR reads through MiXCR, listing each CDR3 protein once. The data hold about 340 distinct CDR3 sequences, with roughly 3% observed a single time. This clonotype is termed hyperexpanded. The CDR3 has 16 amino acids. Germline CDR1 is LNHNV and CDR2 is YYDKDF (reference sequence). V shed 0 bases and J shed 5 bases, with 16 bases lying between them. Sequencing was carried out using blood, either unsorted or a sorted T cell fraction (not recorded which). The rearrangement links TRBV15 to TRBJ2-5, with TRBD2 as a possible D gene (6 bases). The sequence came from a human donor who was either an allogeneic HSCT recipient or a stem cell or donor lymphocyte infusion donor (not recorded which). It is not recorded whose cells these are; they may come from a transplant donor. DNA for the CDR3: TGTGCCACCAGCAGAGATACCAGGGACTTGGGTGAGACCCAGTACTTC. Its translation: CATSRDTRDLGETQYF. The full variable domain, its missing parts supplied by reference TRBV15 and TRBJ2-5, is DAMVIQNPRYQVTQFGKPVTLSCSQTLNHNVMYWYQQKSSQAPKLLFHYYDKDFNNEADTPDNFQSRRPNTSFCFLDIRSPGLGDTAMYLCATSRDTRDLGETQYFGPGTRLLVL.